A single sample is the source of the 15 T cell receptor beta chains below, sequenced in a study of blood T cells in healthy people across ages. Next came a second PCR, run for roughly 7 to 12 cycles, which used a sample-barcoded 5' primer along with a J-beta primer mix. TCRdb called the 5' RACE reads again in MiXCR, with one record for every CDR3 protein. The table lists approximately 700,000 distinct CDR3 sequences, about a third of them singletons. Sample: blood. These TCRs come from a woman older than 75 in good health.

Many counts were recorded for this clonotype. This chain links TRBV7-8 with TRBJ2-1; D remains ambiguous. V dropped 4 bases and J dropped 8 bases, with 21 bases sitting between them. The germline V gene has CDR1 SGHVS and CDR2 FQNEAQ. This CDR3 comprises 16 residues. CDR3 sequence (DNA): TGTGCCAGCAGCTCCAACTCGCGGACCAAGGACGATGAGCAGTTCTTC. It specifies CASSSNSRTKDDEQFF.

This clonotype was found many times. This chain joins TRBV30 and TRBJ1-2; 8 bases fit TRBD1. This CDR3 contains 14 residues. The V segment lost 2 bases and the J segment 4 bases; nucleotides outside the gene matches: 6. CDR1 is GTSNPN, CDR2 SVGIG, per germline (reference sequence). The CDR3 DNA reads as TGTGCCTGGAGTTTCAGGGGGCGCGGCTATGGCTACACCTTC. This codes for CAWSFRGRGYGYTF.

This clonotype was observed at least ten times. The chain combines TRBV30 with TRBJ2-7, with D perhaps matching TRBD1 (5 bases). Germline loops: CDR1 GTSNPN, CDR2 SVGIG (reference sequence). CDR3 length: 12 amino acids. The V end lost 2 bases, the J end lost 2 bases, and 7 bases lay between the germline ends. CDR3 bases: TGTGCCTGGAGTACAGGACCCTACGAGCAGTACTTC. Its protein is CAWSTGPYEQYF.

This clonotype was seen more than once but under ten times. This sequence joins TRBV10-3 and TRBJ2-6, with a tentative D call TRBD2 (5 bases). In germline, CDR1 is ENHRY, CDR2 SYGVKD. The length of the CDR3 is 15 residues. V was trimmed by 3 bases and J by 0 bases, leaving 6 bases between them. CDR3 nucleotide sequence: TGTGCCATCAGTGACCGGGACTCTGGGGCCAACGTCCTGACTTTC. This codes for CAISDRDSGANVLTF.

The chain joins TRBV5-5 to TRBJ1-5; unclear D gene. The CDR3 is 15 amino acids. V lost 3 bases and J 2 bases, leaving 12 bases between the germline ends. Germline CDR1 and CDR2: SGHKS and YYEKEE (reference sequence). CDR3 sequence reads: CASSWWGEGNQPQHF. The CDR3 DNA is TGTGCCAGCAGCTGGTGGGGAGAGGGCAATCAGCCCCAGCATTTT. Looking up the rest from reference TRBV5-5 and TRBJ1-5 gives the full variable domain: DAGVTQSPTHLIKTRGQQVTLRCSPISGHKSVSWYQQVLGQGPQFIFQYYEKEERGRGNFPDRFSARQFPNYSSELNVNALLLGDSALYLCASSWWGEGNQPQHFGDGTRLSIL.

The chain is built from TRBV19 and TRBJ1-2; the match to TRBD1 covers 9 bases. CDR1 is LNHDA, CDR2 SQIVND, per germline (reference sequence). With V trimmed by 4 bases and J by 4 bases, 10 bases remained unmatched. The CDR3 has 16 amino acids. CDR3 bases: TGTGCCAGTAGTAAAAACACAGGGGGCCGCGGCTATGGCTACACCTTC. This codes for CASSKNTGGRGYGYTF.

As to this clonotype: This may be a read error: a much more frequent sequence differs by one nucleotide. The rearrangement joins TRBV4-3 to TRBJ2-1; 8 nucleotides agree with TRBD2. With V trimmed by 1 base and J by 6 bases, 11 bases remained unmatched. CDR1 LGHNA and CDR2 YSLEER come from the germline V gene. This CDR3 spans 17 amino acids. This chain's CDR3 is CASSQVHQRGRRNEQFF. The CDR3 DNA sequence: TGCGCCAGCAGCCAAGTTCACCAGCGGGGGCGACGCAATGAGCAGTTCTTC.

The V and J genes are TRBV7-9 and TRBJ2-1; weak D call: TRBD1 (6 bases). CDR3 length: 12 residues. The V gene lost 1 base and the J gene lost 14 bases, with 12 bases spanning the gap. CDR1 is SEHNR and CDR2 is FQNEAQ in the germline V gene (reference sequence). For the CDR3, the DNA is TGTGCCAGCAGCTTAGGGCCTCGACAGGAGTTCTTC. Its translation is CASSLGPRQEFF. The full variable domain, in which reference TRBV7-9 and TRBJ2-1 provide the parts outside the CDR3, is DTGVSQNPRHKITKRGQNVTFRCDPISEHNRLYWYRQTLGQGPEFLTYFQNEAQLEKSRLLSDRFSAERPKGSFSTLEIQRTEQGDSAMYLCASSLGPRQEFFGPGTRLTVL.

For this clonotype: A much larger clone is a single base away; this may be a read error. The chain carries TRBV9 and TRBJ2-4; a possible D gene is TRBD2 (6 bases). The length of the CDR3 is 13 residues. CDR1 and CDR2 from the germline V gene are SGDLS and YYNGEE. CDR3 DNA sequence: TGTGCCAACAGCGCGGGGAATTCAAGGAGGCAGTACTTC. It yields the protein CANSAGNSRRQYF. Based on the CDR3 plus reference TRBV9 and TRBJ2-4, the full variable domain is DSGVTQTPKHLITATGQRVTLRCSPRSGDLSVYWYQQSLDQGLQFLIQYYNGEERAKGNILERFSAQQFPDLHSELNLSSLELGDSALYFCANSAGNSRRQYFGAGTRLSVL.

V is TRBV5-5 and J is TRBJ2-1; a weak D match, TRBD1 (6 bases). V dropped 6 bases and J dropped 9 bases, with 10 bases sitting between them. This CDR3 is 11 amino acids long. Looked up from germline, CDR1 is SGHKS and CDR2 is YYEKEE (reference sequence). CDR3 sequence: CASNRVGEQFF. DNA of the CDR3: TGTGCCAGCAACAGGGTGGGTGAGCAGTTCTTC.

The chain uses TRBV5-1 and TRBJ2-7, with a possible D match to TRBD1 (6 bases). This CDR3 has 14 amino acids. Trimming stripped 5 bases from V and 6 bases from J, with 18 bases between. Germline CDR1 is SGHRS and CDR2 is YFSETQ. CDR3 DNA: TGCGCCAGCAGACCGACAGGTTATTCGGGCGAGCAGTACTTC. Translation: CASRPTGYSGEQYF.

The sample holds many counts of this clonotype. J is TRBJ2-7 and V is TRBV28; D is tentatively TRBD1 or TRBD2 (5 bases each). The CDR3 is made up of 15 amino acids. V was pared by 5 bases and J by 4 bases, with 18 bases between. The V gene's germline CDR1 is MDHEN and CDR2 SYDVKM. The CDR3 nucleotides read TGTGCCAGCAGTCCCTTCGGGACCAACCAGTACGAGCAGTACTTC. This translates into CASSPFGTNQYEQYF.

The table lists this clonotype with many counts. The V gene is TRBV4-2, the J gene TRBJ2-2; 8 bases align to TRBD2. This CDR3 comprises 19 residues. With V trimmed by 1 base and J by 5 bases, 15 bases remained unmatched. Germline CDR1 LGHNA, CDR2 YNFKEQ. The CDR3 DNA reads TGTGCCAGCAGCCAAGGGGGAGGTAGCGGGGCCTCGCGAACCGGGGAGCTGTTTTTT. Protein product: CASSQGGGSGASRTGELFF.

This clonotype was counted ten times or more. This CDR3 reads CASSLGLAEHYEQYF. The CDR3 DNA follows: TGCGCCAGCAGCTTGGGACTAGCGGAACACTACGAGCAGTACTTC. This rearrangement joins TRBV5-1 to TRBJ2-7; the match to TRBD2 covers 9 bases. The CDR3 loop spans 15 amino acids. The germline gives CDR1 SGHRS, CDR2 YFSETQ. The V gene end was trimmed by 0 bases and the J gene end by 3 bases; junction bases not matched to a gene: 4.

This clonotype was picked up many times. The genes are TRBV10-3 and TRBJ1-2; D is perhaps TRBD1 (6 bases). Per the germline V gene, CDR1 is ENHRY and CDR2 is SYGVKD. The CDR3 runs to 14 residues. V was pared by 6 bases and J by 4 bases, with 15 bases between. In nucleotides, the CDR3 is TGTGCCATCAGCCCCGACAGGTTGGGCTATGGCTACACCTTC. This gives the protein CAISPDRLGYGYTF.